This T cell receptor (beta chain) was recorded in a study of T cells in Graves' hyperthyroidism and ophthalmopathy. Study at large: Before treatment of any kind, peripheral blood was taken at initial diagnosis. Study-wide points: Blood also contained most expanded thyroid clonotypes above 0.001. Ophthalmopathy stood apart from stable hyperthyroidism in a 13 V-J model.

Germline values: CDR1 GTSNPN, CDR2 SVGIG (reference sequence). The V and J ends lost 3 bases and 6 bases respectively, with 11 bases between them. This CDR3 has 12 amino acids. This clonotype was observed at least ten times. What it recognizes is unknown. Regions amplified from RNA transcripts were the TCR beta CDR3 regions. The HTBI set primed first-round TCR CDR3 RT-PCR. Via MiXCR, TCRdb re-called the multiplex PCR reads, giving one row per CDR3 protein. The table has over 250,000 distinct CDR3 sequences, 25% to 30% seen once. The sequencing input was blood. This clonotype was obtained from a man aged 35-49 years with Graves' hyperthyroidism that later progressed to Graves' ophthalmopathy. The rearrangement joins TRBV30 to TRBJ1-1; D remains unclear. This chain's CDR3 is CAWRLGWAEAFF. CDR3 sequence (DNA): TGTGCCTGGAGATTAGGGTGGGCTGAAGCTTTCTTT.